The TCR beta chain under discussion was sequenced for a study of T cell responses to AZD1222 COVID-19 vaccine. With respect to this clone: Its target is unknown.

Overall study findings and caveats: A mostly white British donor set with more females was recruited, and clonal diversity was possibly underestimated. At 160-218 and 743-854, vaccine-associated CD4 TCRs were dominant, and they spanned spike. Targets within unmutated variant regions were reportedly found for nearly half of spike-specific TCRs. Just 5 to 7 people given AZD1222 tested seropositive at baseline.

TCRdb keeps only in-frame clones here, not all; method: immunoSEQ multiplex PCR. The sample shows tens of thousands of clones, around 87% of them seen only once. The V end lost 6 bases, the J end lost 0 bases, and 12 bases lay between the germline ends. In germline, CDR1 is SNHLY, CDR2 FYNNEI. CDR3 length: 14 amino acids. The specimen was peripheral blood, collected on day 0 of AZD1222 vaccination. The clonotype comes from an adult in good health. The chain uses TRBV2 and TRBJ2-7; no reliable D call. The CDR3 bases are TGTGCCAGCAGCGACTCAGGCGGCTCCTACGAGCAGTACTTC. It translates to CASSDSGGSYEQYF.